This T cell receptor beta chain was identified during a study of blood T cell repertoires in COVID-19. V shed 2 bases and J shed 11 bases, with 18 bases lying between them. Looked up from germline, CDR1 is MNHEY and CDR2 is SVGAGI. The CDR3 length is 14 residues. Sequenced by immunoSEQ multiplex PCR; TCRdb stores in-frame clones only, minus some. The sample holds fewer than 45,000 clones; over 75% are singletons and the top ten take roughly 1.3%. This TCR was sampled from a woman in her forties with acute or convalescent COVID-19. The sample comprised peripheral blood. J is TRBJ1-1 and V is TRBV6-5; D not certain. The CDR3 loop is CASSYGGLAEQAFF. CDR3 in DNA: TGTGCCAGCAGTTACGGAGGCCTCGCTGAGCAGGCTTTCTTT.